Detailed here is one TCR beta chain. It lacks a known antigen. From each donor, a roughly 2.7 ml peripheral blood sample was collected into PAXgene tubes and kept at -80 degrees C. Without T cell sorting, total RNA was isolated from whole blood using the PAXgene blood miRNA kit on an automated QIAcube. Peripheral blood from monozygotic twin pairs, either concordant or discordant for inflammatory bowel disease, underwent deep TCRalpha and TCRbeta repertoire profiling that used unique molecular barcoding. Smoking habits were recorded for all twin pairs, with individuals classified as current, former or never smokers. This entry belongs to a study of monozygotic twins with inflammatory bowel disease (dated by TCRdb to 2018 to 2020). Looking at the study overall: In total, 30 or so monozygotic twin pairs made up the full study: 19 Danish pairs, all IBD-discordant, plus nine German pairs, of which four were IBD-concordant and five were IBD-discordant. Disease-associated traits were sought mainly through comparisons between IBD patients and their genetically identical healthy co-twins within discordant pairs. Each individual had, on average, about 151 000 unique TCRalpha sequences and 181 000 unique TCRbeta sequences available for analysis. Summary of the overall study and its limitations: No single strong signal or clonotype linked to IBD turned up in the results, so the idea that one exists was not supported. Compared with healthy twins, IBD patients shared fewer clonotypes with other individuals, and the difference was most pronounced in patients with signs of disease activity. Different T cell subtypes could not be distinguished in the analysis. Because patients received different immunosuppressive treatments, the repertoires may have picked up extra background noise and variability between individuals. Repertoire similarity did not differ between concordant and discordant twins, which could be due to limited statistical power. A decrease in TCRbeta repertoire diversity, as measured by inverse Simpson index, was observed in IBD patients compared with their healthy co-twins.

Reading from cysteine to phenylalanine, the CDR3 counts 13 amino acids. Only the protein sequence is given. In the germline V gene (reference sequence), CDR1 corresponds to SGHKS and CDR2 to YYEKEE. The protocol used for the library was 5' RACE. For each TCR library, 3,500 to 4,000 ng of total RNA was used. For each sample, cDNA synthesis was carried out in eight separate reactions using SMARTScribe reverse transcriptase. During cDNA synthesis, template switching was used to introduce unique molecular identifiers that contained a 6-nucleotide sample barcode. Amplification of TCRalpha and TCRbeta cDNA involved two nested PCRs of 16 and 9 cycles, and each PCR was followed by bead purification. Before amplification, the cDNA was both treated with uracil DNA-glycosylase and purified with the QIAquick PCR purification kit. The second PCR was the step at which Illumina TruSeq-compatible adapters and sample-specific barcodes were added. TapeStation and Qubit were used to check library quality and concentration, and 5 ng of each library went into the pool. Pooled libraries were sequenced on an Illumina HiSeq2500 single-index Rapid Run with 2 x 100 bp reads and custom sequencing primers. The study's own analysis went as follows. PCR and sequencing errors were corrected by UMI-based consensus assembly using MiGEC version 1.2.6. MiXCR version 2.1.1 handled V(D)J alignment, clonotype assembly and CDR3 extraction. Normalisation of gene usage, clonotype sharing and MAIT/NKT TCR abundance was achieved by analysing the top 1000, 10 000 and 20 000 clonotypes per sample. After downsampling to 27 000 UMIs, diversity was calculated as the inverse Simpson index using the vegan R package. Statistical testing used paired Mann-Whitney U tests on the discordant twin pairs and applied Benjamini-Hochberg correction for multiple testing. TCRdb reprocessed the public reads and reports one entry per CDR3 protein sequence, without DNA. It is TCRdb's table, rather than the study itself, that gives the V and J calls and clone size. The table for this sample shows 300,000 to 350,000 distinct CDR3 sequences. The ten most abundant clones make up around 2% of the sample.

Sample: blood. The chain is encoded by TRBV5-5 joined to TRBJ1-5. The receptor comes from a human donor with ulcerative colitis or Crohn's disease, or a healthy co-twin of an affected twin (not recorded which). The CDR3 has the sequence CASSLALDQPQHF.